A selection of T cell receptor beta chains follows, all from one sample in a study of blood T cell repertoires in COVID-19. Method: immunoSEQ multiplex PCR; TCRdb's copy keeps in-frame clones and lacks some. The sample includes around 430,000 clones, about 87% of them seen just once. The specimen sequenced was PBMCs or T cells enriched from blood (not recorded which). These receptor sequences come from a woman aged 50 to 65 who had recovered from COVID-19. CDR3s include the opening cysteine and the closing phenylalanine or tryptophan. D genes are given only for firm matches.

V,D,length,J,CDR3
TRBV30,.,13,TRBJ1-1,CACLRVEDTEAFF
TRBV28,TRBD1,12,TRBJ1-5,CAGQEPGQPQHF
TRBV7-9,.,14,TRBJ1-6,CASSPAGRRSPLHF
TRBV4-2,.,17,TRBJ1-6,CASSQESLSSYNSPLHF
TRBV12-3/TRBV12-4,.,13,TRBJ1-2,CASSPWSFGGYTF
TRBV2,.,15,TRBJ2-2,CASSITDTHTGELFF
TRBV2,.,15,TRBJ1-4,CASRPGQLAVEKLFF
TRBV4-1,.,13,TRBJ1-1,CASTQRRNTEAFF
TRBV7-3,.,12,TRBJ2-2,CASSQRGGELFF
TRBV5-5,TRBD1,15,TRBJ2-5,CASSLGTGVVRTQYF
TRBV7-2,TRBD1,19,TRBJ2-5,CASSLVIYWDRGVQETQYF
TRBV11-2,.,15,TRBJ2-2,CASSLVYSNTGELFF
TRBV7-8,.,14,TRBJ2-3,CASRARGFTDTQYF
TRBV6-5,TRBD1,14,TRBJ2-1,CASRRTGDYNEQFF
TRBV5-1,.,15,TRBJ1-2,CASSLIPGNVHGYTF
TRBV27,.,13,TRBJ2-3,CASRLEGADTQYF
TRBV5-5,.,15,TRBJ2-1,CASSLELSSYNEQFF
TRBV28,.,15,TRBJ2-7,CASTTATAKGREQYF
TRBV7-2,TRBD1,15,TRBJ2-7,CASSRTGGASYEQYF
TRBV27,TRBD1,17,TRBJ2-3,CASSIFSGTGWADTQYF